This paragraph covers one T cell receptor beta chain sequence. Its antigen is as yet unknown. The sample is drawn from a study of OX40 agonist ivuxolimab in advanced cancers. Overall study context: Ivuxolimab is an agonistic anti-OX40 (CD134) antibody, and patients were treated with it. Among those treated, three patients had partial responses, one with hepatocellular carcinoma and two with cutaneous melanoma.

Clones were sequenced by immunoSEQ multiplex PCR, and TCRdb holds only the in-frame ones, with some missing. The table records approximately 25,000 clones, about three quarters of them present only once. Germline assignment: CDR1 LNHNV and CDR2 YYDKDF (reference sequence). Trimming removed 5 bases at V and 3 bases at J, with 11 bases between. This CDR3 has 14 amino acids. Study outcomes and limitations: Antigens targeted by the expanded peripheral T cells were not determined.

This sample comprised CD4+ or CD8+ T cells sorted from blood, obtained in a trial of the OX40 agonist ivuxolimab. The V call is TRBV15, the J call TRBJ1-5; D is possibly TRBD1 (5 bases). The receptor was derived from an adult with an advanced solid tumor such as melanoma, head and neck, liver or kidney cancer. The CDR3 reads CATSGYRNNQPQHF. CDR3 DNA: TGTGCCACCAGCGGTTACAGGAACAATCAGCCCCAGCATTTT.